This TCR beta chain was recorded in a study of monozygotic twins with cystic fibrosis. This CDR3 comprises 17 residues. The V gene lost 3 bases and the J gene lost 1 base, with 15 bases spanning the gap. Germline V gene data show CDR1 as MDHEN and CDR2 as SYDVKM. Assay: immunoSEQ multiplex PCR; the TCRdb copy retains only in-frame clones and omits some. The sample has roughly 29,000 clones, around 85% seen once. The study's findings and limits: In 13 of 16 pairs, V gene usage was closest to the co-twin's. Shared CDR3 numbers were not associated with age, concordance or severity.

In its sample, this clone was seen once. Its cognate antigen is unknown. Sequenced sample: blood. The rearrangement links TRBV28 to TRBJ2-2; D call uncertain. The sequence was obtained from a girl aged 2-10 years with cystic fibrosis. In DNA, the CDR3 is TGTGCCAGCAGTTTCTCCCGCTGGGCATTGAACACCGGGGAGCTGTTTTTT. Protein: CASSFSRWALNTGELFF.